A single sample gave rise to the 21 T cell receptor beta chains below, sequenced in a study of CD8 T cells in Susac syndrome. Reverse transcription of roughly 0.5 to 1 ug RNA was carried out with random hexamers. TCRdb processed the immunoSEQ multiplex PCR reads anew with MiXCR; each CDR3 protein has one entry. The table includes some 300,000 distinct CDR3 sequences, 89% detected once. Material: CD8+ T cells from PBMCs. These receptor sequences come from a human donor with multiple sclerosis.

The CDR3 DNA is TGTGCCAGTAGTCCCTGGGGAGGGAGCTACGAGCAGTACTTC. Translating it yields CASSPWGGSYEQYF. This sequence joins TRBV19 and TRBJ2-7; 7 bases match TRBD2. Germline loops: CDR1 LNHDA, CDR2 SQIVND (reference sequence). CDR3 length: 14 residues. V lost 5 bases to trimming and J lost 3 bases; unmatched junction nucleotides: 7.

This clonotype was observed a single time. The chain uses TRBV7-9 and TRBJ2-7; 8 nucleotides align to TRBD1. The V gene end was trimmed by 5 bases and the J gene end by 4 bases; junction bases not matched to a gene: 13. The germline gives CDR1 SEHNR, CDR2 FQNEAQ (reference sequence). The CDR3 is 16 amino acids. The CDR3 region has the DNA TGTGCCAGCAGCCAGACAGGGGACAGACAATTGTACGAGCAGTACTTC. Its translation: CASSQTGDRQLYEQYF.

This clonotype was seen once. The chain employs TRBV10-3 and TRBJ2-3, with 11 bases identical to TRBD2. From germline, CDR1 is ENHRY and CDR2 SYGVKD. The junction had 4 bases not matched to a gene; V was cut back by 6 bases and J by 2 bases. The CDR3 extends over 15 amino acids. In nucleotides, the CDR3 is TGTGCCATCAGCAGACTAGCGGGATACACAGATACGCAGTATTTT. Amino acids: CAISRLAGYTDTQYF.

This chain connects TRBV19 to TRBJ2-7; D assignment may be TRBD1 or TRBD2 (5 bases each). V lost 6 bases, J lost 0 bases, and 12 bases lay in between. This CDR3 is built from 14 residues. From germline, CDR1 is LNHDA and CDR2 SQIVND (reference sequence). The CDR3 DNA reads TGTGCCAGTAGCCACATGGGGGTCTCCTACGAGCAGTACTTC. It codes for CASSHMGVSYEQYF.

The CDR3 DNA reads as TGTGCCAGCAGCGGCGCCGGGACAGGGGTGATCGAGCAGTACTTC. Translating it yields CASSGAGTGVIEQYF. This sequence joins TRBV9 and TRBJ2-7; TRBD1 aligns across 10 bases. Unmatched junction bases numbered 9, after V lost 3 bases and J lost 6 bases. The germline CDR1 and CDR2 sequences are SGDLS and YYNGEE. This CDR3 has 15 amino acids.

J is TRBJ2-7 and V is TRBV28, with D perhaps TRBD2 (6 bases). CDR3 length equals 14 residues. Germline V CDR1 and CDR2: MDHEN, SYDVKM. V lost 7 bases and J 6 bases, leaving 19 bases between the germline ends. CDR3 DNA: TGTGCCAGCATAAAACGGGGAGGCTTTGGCGAGCAGTACTTC. Translated: CASIKRGGFGEQYF.

V is TRBV2 and J is TRBJ2-6; D is uncertain. This CDR3 is 15 amino acids long. V lost 8 bases and J lost 3, with 14 bases in between. Germline CDR1 is SNHLY and CDR2 is FYNNEI. The CDR3 DNA is TGTGCCAGCGGCCCTTGGGAACTTGGGGCCAACGTCCTGACTTTC. It yields the protein CASGPWELGANVLTF.

The chain is built from TRBV4-2 and TRBJ2-7; either TRBD1 or TRBD2 may fit D (5 bases each). The CDR3 totals 14 residues. CDR1 is LGHNA and CDR2 is YNFKEQ in the germline V gene. V dropped 2 bases and J dropped 3 bases, with 11 bases sitting between them. The CDR3 coding sequence is TGTGCCAGCAGCCAAACCGGGACGGACTACGAGCAGTACTTC. Protein sequence: CASSQTGTDYEQYF.

CDR3 region: CASSSGTGSEQYF. The DNA of the CDR3 is TGTGCCAGCAGTTCCGGGACAGGGAGCGAGCAGTACTTC. J is TRBJ2-7 and V is TRBV9; 9 positions agree with TRBD1. Germline CDR1 and CDR2: SGDLS and YYNGEE. V trimming: 5 bases; J trimming: 6 bases; junction bases outside the gene matches: 6. This CDR3 spans 13 amino acids.

This rearrangement joins TRBV15 to TRBJ2-3; D gene ambiguous. V dropped 1 base and J dropped 8 bases, with 16 bases sitting between them. Germline-derived CDR1 and CDR2 are LNHNV and YYDKDF (reference sequence). The length of the CDR3 is 15 residues. CDR3 bases: TGTGCCACCAGCAGAGTGAGTCCCCATGGTGGTACGCAGTATTTT. The encoded protein is CATSRVSPHGGTQYF.

V and J are TRBV20-1 and TRBJ2-7; no clear D gene. The germline V and J ends were trimmed by 0 bases and 3 bases, with 12 bases remaining between them. This CDR3 is built from 14 residues. Germline V gene sequence: CDR1 DFQATT, CDR2 SNEGSKA (reference sequence). The CDR3 reads CSARDEVALYEQYF. The CDR3 region has the DNA TGCAGTGCTAGAGATGAGGTCGCGCTCTACGAGCAGTACTTC.

V usage is TRBV7-9 and J usage is TRBJ2-2; 7 bases fit TRBD2. In germline, CDR1 is SEHNR, CDR2 FQNEAQ (reference sequence). With V trimmed by 4 bases and J by 5 bases, 4 bases remained unmatched. The CDR3 totals 14 residues. Here the CDR3 DNA reads TGTGCCAGCAGCTCTACTAGCGCTACCGGGGAGCTGTTTTTT. Its protein product is CASSSTSATGELFF.

This clonotype was observed a handful of times. The chain employs TRBV12-3 or TRBV12-4 and TRBJ2-1; no clear D gene. V lost 3 bases and J lost 3, with 12 bases in between. The CDR3 covers 15 residues. CDR3 bases: TGTGCCAGCAGTTTCGGATATTTGGTCTACAATGAGCAGTTCTTC. The encoded protein is CASSFGYLVYNEQFF.

Only one count was recorded for this clonotype. The chain recombines TRBV27 with TRBJ2-1; 12 bases line up with TRBD2. CDR1 and CDR2 from the germline V gene are MNHEY and SMNVEV (reference sequence). CDR3 length: 18 amino acids. V trimming: 7 bases; J trimming: 6 bases; junction bases outside the gene matches: 16. CDR3 sequence reads: CASTGGLAGGPGANEQFF. For the CDR3, the DNA is TGTGCCAGCACGGGTGGGCTAGCGGGAGGGCCAGGGGCCAATGAGCAGTTCTTC.

The V gene is TRBV27, the J gene TRBJ2-1, with TRBD2 matching over 9 bases. J lost 4 bases, V lost 5 bases, and 12 bases had no gene match. CDR3 length: 17 amino acids. Germline lookup yields CDR1 MNHEY and CDR2 SMNVEV (reference sequence). CDR3 residues: CASSPIEAGGSYNEQFF. The CDR3 DNA reads TGTGCCAGCAGTCCCATCGAAGCGGGAGGCTCATACAATGAGCAGTTCTTC.

This chain uses TRBV9 with TRBJ1-1; D is perhaps TRBD1 (5 bases). The V gene's germline CDR1 is SGDLS and CDR2 YYNGEE. The CDR3 consists of 14 residues. Trimming shortened V by 0 bases and J by 7 bases, and 13 bases separated the two germline ends. CDR3 in DNA: TGTGCCAGCAGCGTAGTAGGGGCAGGCAATGAAGCTTTCTTT. This codes for CASSVVGAGNEAFF. The full variable domain, its missing parts supplied by reference TRBV9 and TRBJ1-1, is DSGVTQTPKHLITATGQRVTLRCSPRSGDLSVYWYQQSLDQGLQFLIQYYNGEERAKGNILERFSAQQFPDLHSELNLSSLELGDSALYFCASSVVGAGNEAFFGQGTRLTVV.

V and J are TRBV6-2 or TRBV6-3 and TRBJ2-7; D possibly corresponds to TRBD2 (6 bases). In germline, CDR1 is MNHEY, CDR2 SVGEGT. With 0 bases removed from V and 2 bases from J, the gap between germline ends came to 20 bases. The CDR3 spans 18 residues. This CDR3 reads CASSYSLGTAEGTYEQYF. The CDR3 bases are TGTGCCAGCAGTTACTCTCTCGGGACGGCGGAGGGGACCTACGAGCAGTACTTC.

V and J are TRBV29-1 and TRBJ1-2; D possibly corresponds to TRBD1 (6 bases). V lost 5 bases to trimming and J lost 3 bases, with 10 bases between them. There are 12 residues in the CDR3. CDR1 is SQVTM and CDR2 is ANQGSEA in the germline V gene. CDR3 sequence (DNA): TGCAGCGTTCTCAGGGGTGACTATGGCTACACCTTC. Translated, it gives CSVLRGDYGYTF.

The chain employs TRBV4-3 and TRBJ2-7; 8 nucleotides agree with TRBD1. V was clipped by 0 bases and J by 11 bases; unmatched bases: 9. Germline assignment: CDR1 LGHNA and CDR2 YSLEER. The CDR3 is 14 residues long. CDR3 region: CASSQDSARQGKYF. The CDR3 DNA reads as TGCGCCAGCAGCCAAGATTCGGCCCGACAGGGGAAGTACTTC.

The chain uses TRBV19 and TRBJ2-1; 7 positions match TRBD2. Germline V CDR1 and CDR2: LNHDA, SQIVND (reference sequence). This CDR3 region has 14 residues. V gave up 6 bases and J gave up 4 bases; unmatched junction bases: 6. The CDR3 spells CASSSIGGYNEQFF. DNA of the CDR3: TGTGCCAGTAGCTCGATCGGGGGGTACAATGAGCAGTTCTTC.

This clonotype was counted a few times. The chain joins TRBV11-2 to TRBJ2-3; no definite D call. Germline V gives CDR1 SGHAT, CDR2 FQNNGV. The CDR3 is 12 amino acids. The V end lost 4 bases, the J end lost 2 bases, and 4 bases lay between the germline ends. The CDR3 protein is CASSSFTDTQYF. DNA for the CDR3: TGTGCCAGCAGCTCGTTCACAGATACGCAGTATTTT.